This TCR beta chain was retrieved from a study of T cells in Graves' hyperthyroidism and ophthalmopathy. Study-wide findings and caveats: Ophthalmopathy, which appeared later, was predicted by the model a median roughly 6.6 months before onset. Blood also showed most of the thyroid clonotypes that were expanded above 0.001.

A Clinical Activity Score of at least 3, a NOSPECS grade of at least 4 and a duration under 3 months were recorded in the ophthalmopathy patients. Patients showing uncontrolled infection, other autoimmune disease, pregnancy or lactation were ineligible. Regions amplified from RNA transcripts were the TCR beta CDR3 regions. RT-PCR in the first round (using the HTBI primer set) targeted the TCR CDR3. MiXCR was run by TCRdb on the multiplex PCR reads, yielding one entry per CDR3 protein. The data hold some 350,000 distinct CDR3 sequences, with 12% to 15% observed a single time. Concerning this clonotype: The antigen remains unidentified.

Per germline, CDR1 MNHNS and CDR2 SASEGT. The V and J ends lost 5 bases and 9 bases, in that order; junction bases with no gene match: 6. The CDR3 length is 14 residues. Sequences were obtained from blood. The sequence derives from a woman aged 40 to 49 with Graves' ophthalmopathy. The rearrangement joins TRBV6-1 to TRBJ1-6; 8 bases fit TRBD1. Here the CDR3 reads CASSWDRWGSPLHF. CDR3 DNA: TGTGCCAGCAGTTGGGACAGGTGGGGTTCACCCCTCCACTTT.